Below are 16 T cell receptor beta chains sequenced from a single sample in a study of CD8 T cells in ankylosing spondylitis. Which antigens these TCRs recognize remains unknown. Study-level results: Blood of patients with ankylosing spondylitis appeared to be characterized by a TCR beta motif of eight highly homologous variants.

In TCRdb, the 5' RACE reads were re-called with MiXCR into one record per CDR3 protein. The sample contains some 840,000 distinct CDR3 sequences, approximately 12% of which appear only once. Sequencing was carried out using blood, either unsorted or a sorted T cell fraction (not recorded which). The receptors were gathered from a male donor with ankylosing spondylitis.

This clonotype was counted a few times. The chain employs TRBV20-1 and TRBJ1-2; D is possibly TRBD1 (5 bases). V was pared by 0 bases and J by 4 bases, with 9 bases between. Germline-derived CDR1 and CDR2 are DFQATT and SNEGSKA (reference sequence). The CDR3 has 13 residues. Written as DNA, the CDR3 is TGCAGTGCTAGAGATACGGACATCTATGGCTACACCTTC. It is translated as CSARDTDIYGYTF.

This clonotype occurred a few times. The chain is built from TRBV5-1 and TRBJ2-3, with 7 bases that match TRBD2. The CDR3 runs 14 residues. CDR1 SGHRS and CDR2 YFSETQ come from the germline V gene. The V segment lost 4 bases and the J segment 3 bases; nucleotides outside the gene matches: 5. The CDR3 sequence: CASSGTSETDTQYF. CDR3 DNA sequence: TGCGCCAGCAGCGGCACTAGCGAGACAGATACGCAGTATTTT.

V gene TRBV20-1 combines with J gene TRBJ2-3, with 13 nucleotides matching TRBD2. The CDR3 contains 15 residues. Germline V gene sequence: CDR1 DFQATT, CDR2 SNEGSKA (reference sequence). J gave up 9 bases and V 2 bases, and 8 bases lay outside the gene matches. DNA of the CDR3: TGCAGTGCTAGAAACGGACTAGCGGGAGTAGACACGCAGTATTTT. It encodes CSARNGLAGVDTQYF.

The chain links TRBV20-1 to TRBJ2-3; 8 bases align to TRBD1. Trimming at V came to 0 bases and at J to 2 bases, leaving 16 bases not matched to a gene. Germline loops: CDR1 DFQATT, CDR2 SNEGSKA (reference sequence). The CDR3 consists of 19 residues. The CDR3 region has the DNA TGCAGTGCTAGAGATGGGGCTCCCACAGGGGGGAAGAACACAGATACGCAGTATTTT. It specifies CSARDGAPTGGKNTDTQYF.

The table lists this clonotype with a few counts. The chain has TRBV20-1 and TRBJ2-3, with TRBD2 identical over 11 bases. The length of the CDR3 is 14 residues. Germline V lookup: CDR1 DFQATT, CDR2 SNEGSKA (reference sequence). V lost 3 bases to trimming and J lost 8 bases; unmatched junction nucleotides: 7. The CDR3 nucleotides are TGCAGTGCTAGGGATAGCGGGAGGGGCGGTACGCAGTATTTT. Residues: CSARDSGRGGTQYF.

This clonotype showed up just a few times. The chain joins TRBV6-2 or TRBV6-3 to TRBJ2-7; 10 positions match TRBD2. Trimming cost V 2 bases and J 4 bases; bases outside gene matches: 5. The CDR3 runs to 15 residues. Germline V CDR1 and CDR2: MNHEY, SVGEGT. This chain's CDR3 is CASSYRLAGEYEQYF. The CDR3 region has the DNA TGTGCCAGCAGTTACCGGCTAGCGGGAGAGTACGAGCAGTACTTC.

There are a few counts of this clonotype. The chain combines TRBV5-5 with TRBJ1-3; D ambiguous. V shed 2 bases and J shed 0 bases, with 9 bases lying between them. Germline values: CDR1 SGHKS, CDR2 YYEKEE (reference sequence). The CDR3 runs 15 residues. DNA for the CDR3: TGTGCCAGCAGCTTCCGGGCAAGCTCTGGAAACACCATATATTTT. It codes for CASSFRASSGNTIYF.

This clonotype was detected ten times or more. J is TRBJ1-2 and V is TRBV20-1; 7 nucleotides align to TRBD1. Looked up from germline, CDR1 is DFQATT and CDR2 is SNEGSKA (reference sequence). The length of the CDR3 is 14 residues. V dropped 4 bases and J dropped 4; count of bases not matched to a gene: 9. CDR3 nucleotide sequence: TGCAGTGCTACTCCGGGACAGAGAGCCTATGGCTACACCTTC. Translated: CSATPGQRAYGYTF.

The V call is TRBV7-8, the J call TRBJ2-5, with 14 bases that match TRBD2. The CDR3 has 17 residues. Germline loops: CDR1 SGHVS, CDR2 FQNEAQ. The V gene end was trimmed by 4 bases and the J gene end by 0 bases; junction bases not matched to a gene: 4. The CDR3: CASSSGTSGGYQETQYF. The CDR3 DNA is TGTGCCAGCAGCTCAGGGACTAGCGGGGGTTACCAAGAGACCCAGTACTTC. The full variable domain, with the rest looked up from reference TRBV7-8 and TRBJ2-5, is GAGVSQSPRYKVAKRGQDVALRCDPISGHVSLFWYQQALGQGPEFLTYFQNEAQLDKSGLPSDRFFAERPEGSVSTLKIQRTQQEDSAVYLCASSSGTSGGYQETQYFGPGTRLLVL.

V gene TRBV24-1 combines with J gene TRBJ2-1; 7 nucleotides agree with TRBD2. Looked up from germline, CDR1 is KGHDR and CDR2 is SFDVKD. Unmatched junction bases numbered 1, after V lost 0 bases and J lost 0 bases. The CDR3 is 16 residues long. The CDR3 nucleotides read TGTGCCACCAGTGATTTGGTAGCGGGCTCCTACAATGAGCAGTTCTTC. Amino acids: CATSDLVAGSYNEQFF.

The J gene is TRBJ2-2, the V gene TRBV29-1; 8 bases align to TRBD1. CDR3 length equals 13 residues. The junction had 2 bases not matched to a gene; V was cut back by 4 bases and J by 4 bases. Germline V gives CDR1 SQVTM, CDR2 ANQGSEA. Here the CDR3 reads CSVGQGTTGELFF. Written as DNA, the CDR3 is TGCAGCGTTGGACAGGGGACCACCGGGGAGCTGTTTTTT.

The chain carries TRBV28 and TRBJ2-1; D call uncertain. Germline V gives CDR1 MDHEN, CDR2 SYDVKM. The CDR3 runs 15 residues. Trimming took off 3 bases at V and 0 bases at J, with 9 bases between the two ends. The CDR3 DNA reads TGTGCCAGCAGTTTCGGAGAGCGCTCCTACAATGAGCAGTTCTTC. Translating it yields CASSFGERSYNEQFF.

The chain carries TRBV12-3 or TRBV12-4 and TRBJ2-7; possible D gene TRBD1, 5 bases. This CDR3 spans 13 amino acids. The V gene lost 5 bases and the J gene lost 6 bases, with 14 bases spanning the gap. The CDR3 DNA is TGTGCCAGCAGTGGGATAGGACAAATCGAGCAGTACTTC. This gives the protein CASSGIGQIEQYF.

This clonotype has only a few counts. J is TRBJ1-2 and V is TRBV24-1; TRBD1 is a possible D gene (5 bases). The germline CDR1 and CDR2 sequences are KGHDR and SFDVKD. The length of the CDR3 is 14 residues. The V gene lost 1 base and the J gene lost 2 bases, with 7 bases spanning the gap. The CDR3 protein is CATSDFRENYGYTF. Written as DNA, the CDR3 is TGTGCCACCAGTGATTTCAGGGAAAACTATGGCTACACCTTC.

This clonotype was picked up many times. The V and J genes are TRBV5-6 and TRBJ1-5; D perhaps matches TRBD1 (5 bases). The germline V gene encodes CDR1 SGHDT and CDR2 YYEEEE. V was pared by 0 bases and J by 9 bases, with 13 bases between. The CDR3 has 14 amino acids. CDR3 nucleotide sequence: TGTGCCAGCAGCTTGGGTACAGGTCCGGGGCCCCAGCATTTT. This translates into CASSLGTGPGPQHF.

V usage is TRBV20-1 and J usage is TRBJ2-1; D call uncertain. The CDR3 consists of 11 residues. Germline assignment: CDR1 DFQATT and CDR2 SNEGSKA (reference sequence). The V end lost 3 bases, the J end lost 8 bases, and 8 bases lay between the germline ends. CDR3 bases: TGCAGTGCTAGTGCTCCCTATGAGCAGTTCTTC. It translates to CSASAPYEQFF.